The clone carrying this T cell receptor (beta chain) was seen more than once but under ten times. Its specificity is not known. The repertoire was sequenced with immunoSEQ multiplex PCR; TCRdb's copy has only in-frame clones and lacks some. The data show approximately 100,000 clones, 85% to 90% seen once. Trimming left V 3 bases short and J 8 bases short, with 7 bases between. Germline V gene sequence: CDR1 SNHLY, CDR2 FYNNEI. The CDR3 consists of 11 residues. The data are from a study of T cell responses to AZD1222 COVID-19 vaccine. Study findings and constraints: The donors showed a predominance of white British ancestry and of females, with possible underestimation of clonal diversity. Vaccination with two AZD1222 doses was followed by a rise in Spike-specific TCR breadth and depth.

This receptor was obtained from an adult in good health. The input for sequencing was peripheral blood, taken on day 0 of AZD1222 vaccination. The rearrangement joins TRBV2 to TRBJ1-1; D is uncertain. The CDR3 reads CASSEGIEAFF. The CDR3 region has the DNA TGTGCCAGCAGTGAGGGGATAGAAGCTTTCTTT.